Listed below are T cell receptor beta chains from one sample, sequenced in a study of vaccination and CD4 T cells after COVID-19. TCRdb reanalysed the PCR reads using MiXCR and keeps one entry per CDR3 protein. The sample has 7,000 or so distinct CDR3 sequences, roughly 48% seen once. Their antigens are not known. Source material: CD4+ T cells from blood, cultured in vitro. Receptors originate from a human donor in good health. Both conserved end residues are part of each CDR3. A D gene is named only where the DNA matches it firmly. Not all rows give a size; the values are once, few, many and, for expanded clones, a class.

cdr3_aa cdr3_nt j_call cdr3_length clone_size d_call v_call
CASSPGGAYQPQHF TGTGCCAGCAGCCCAGGGGGGGCGTATCAGCCCCAGCATTTT TRBJ1-5 14 few TRBD1 TRBV7-2
CASSPGLAGGAYTQYF TGTGCCAGCAGCCCCGGACTAGCGGGGGGGGCATATACGCAGTATTTT TRBJ2-3 16 NA TRBD2 TRBV5-4
CSATGAGNTIYF TGCAGTGCTACAGGGGCTGGAAACACCATATATTTT TRBJ1-3 12 few NA TRBV20-1
CASSLWTESYEQYF TGTGCCAGCAGCCTATGGACCGAGTCCTACGAGCAGTACTTC TRBJ2-7 14 NA NA TRBV7-2
CASSLNGGNQPQHF TGTGCCAGCAGCTTAAATGGGGGCAATCAGCCCCAGCATTTT TRBJ1-5 14 few NA TRBV7-2
CASSWKQGSAEAFF TGTGCCAGCAGCTGGAAACAGGGATCGGCTGAAGCTTTCTTT TRBJ1-1 14 NA NA TRBV12-3/TRBV12-4
CASSEKGAGQGLSEQYF TGTGCCAGCAGTGAAAAGGGGGCGGGACAGGGTTTATCCGAGCAGTACTTC TRBJ2-7 17 NA TRBD1 TRBV2
CASSPGQSNTEAFF TGTGCCAGCAGCCCGGGACAGTCGAACACTGAAGCTTTCTTT TRBJ1-1 14 few TRBD1 TRBV7-2
CAISEVKGVYSNQPQHF TGTGCCATCAGTGAGGTGAAGGGTGTTTATAGCAATCAGCCCCAGCATTTT TRBJ1-5 17 NA NA TRBV10-3
CASSLATSNTGELFF TGCGCCAGCAGCTTGGCAACCAGTAACACCGGGGAGCTGTTTTTT TRBJ2-2 15 NA NA TRBV5-1
CASSQAGPSQPQHF TGCGCCAGCAGCCAAGCTGGGCCCAGTCAGCCCCAGCATTTT TRBJ1-5 14 NA NA TRBV4-1
CAISESGQVGNQPQHF TGTGCCATCAGTGAGAGCGGACAGGTCGGCAATCAGCCCCAGCATTTT TRBJ1-5 16 NA TRBD1 TRBV10-3
CAWSGLDLWTGELFF TGTGCCTGGTCGGGACTCGACCTTTGGACCGGGGAGCTGTTTTTT TRBJ2-2 15 NA NA TRBV30
CASSGGGDQPQHF TGCGCCAGCAGTGGAGGGGGGGATCAGCCCCAGCATTTT TRBJ1-5 13 NA NA TRBV10-2
CASSHGRAAEQYF TGTGCCAGCAGCCACGGGAGGGCCGCCGAGCAGTACTTC TRBJ2-7 13 once TRBD2 TRBV14
CASSVGSGGNSNQPQHF TGTGCCAGCAGTGTTGGTTCGGGCGGTAATAGCAATCAGCCCCAGCATTTT TRBJ1-5 17 NA NA TRBV2
CASSSTSITEAFF TGCGCCAGCAGCTCTACCTCGATCACTGAAGCTTTCTTT TRBJ1-1 13 NA NA TRBV5-1
CAVQTSEETQYF TGTGCCGTACAGACTAGCGAAGAGACCCAGTACTTC TRBJ2-5 12 NA TRBD2 TRBV6-2/TRBV6-3
CSALKSGTLFNQPQHF TGCAGTGCTCTTAAATCCGGGACTTTGTTTAATCAGCCCCAGCATTTT TRBJ1-5 16 few NA TRBV20-1
CASSLGLSGWDTQYF TGCGCCAGCAGCTTGGGACTTAGCGGGTGGGATACGCAGTATTTT TRBJ2-3 15 NA TRBD2 TRBV5-1
CASSPDGNTEAFF TGTGCCAGCAGCCCCGACGGGAACACTGAAGCTTTCTTT TRBJ1-1 13 NA NA TRBV7-9
CSAITGTGRGNQPQHF TGCAGTGCTATAACCGGGACAGGGCGAGGCAATCAGCCCCAGCATTTT TRBJ1-5 16 few TRBD1 TRBV20-1
CASSLGSSRLGQPQHF TGTGCCAGCAGTTTAGGATCATCGAGATTAGGTCAGCCCCAGCATTTT TRBJ1-5 16 few NA TRBV27
CASSLIGPGELFF TGTGCCAGCAGCCTAATAGGGCCCGGGGAGCTGTTTTTT TRBJ2-2 13 once NA TRBV12-3/TRBV12-4
CASSLKGIGNQPQHF TGTGCCAGCAGTTTAAAGGGGATTGGAAATCAGCCCCAGCATTTT TRBJ1-5 15 NA NA TRBV12-3/TRBV12-4
CASNEGPNTEAFF TGTGCCAGCAATGAGGGCCCGAACACTGAAGCTTTCTTT TRBJ1-1 13 NA NA TRBV7-2
CASSEAGWGRYNSPLHF TGTGCCAGCAGTGAAGCAGGGTGGGGAAGGTATAATTCACCCCTCCACTTT TRBJ1-6 17 NA NA TRBV2
CASTGTIGNTIYF TGTGCCAGCACCGGGACGATCGGAAACACCATATATTTT TRBJ1-3 13 NA NA TRBV6-1
CSALPRGPSYNEQFF TGCAGTGCCCTTCCCCGGGGCCCCTCCTACAATGAGCAGTTCTTC TRBJ2-1 15 NA NA TRBV20-1
CASSVLSGRPSYEQYF TGTGCCAGCAGTGTCCTTAGCGGGAGGCCCTCCTACGAGCAGTACTTC TRBJ2-7 16 NA TRBD2 TRBV27
CASSSRESSYEQYF TGTGCCAGCAGTTCTAGGGAGAGCTCCTACGAGCAGTACTTC TRBJ2-7 14 few NA TRBV7-8
CASMVPGTGELFF TGTGCCAGCATGGTACCTGGGACCGGGGAGCTGTTTTTT TRBJ2-2 13 few NA TRBV6-1
CSVESGGLGHGANVLTF TGCAGCGTTGAAAGTGGGGGTTTGGGGCACGGGGCCAACGTCCTGACTTTC TRBJ2-6 17 NA NA TRBV29-1
CASSLGGSRVGDTQYF TGTGCCAGCAGTTTAGGTGGGAGCCGGGTCGGAGATACGCAGTATTTT TRBJ2-3 16 once NA TRBV27
CASRLIAGPSNIQYF TGTGCCAGCAGATTAATAGCGGGCCCTTCAAACATTCAGTACTTC TRBJ2-4 15 NA TRBD2 TRBV6-1